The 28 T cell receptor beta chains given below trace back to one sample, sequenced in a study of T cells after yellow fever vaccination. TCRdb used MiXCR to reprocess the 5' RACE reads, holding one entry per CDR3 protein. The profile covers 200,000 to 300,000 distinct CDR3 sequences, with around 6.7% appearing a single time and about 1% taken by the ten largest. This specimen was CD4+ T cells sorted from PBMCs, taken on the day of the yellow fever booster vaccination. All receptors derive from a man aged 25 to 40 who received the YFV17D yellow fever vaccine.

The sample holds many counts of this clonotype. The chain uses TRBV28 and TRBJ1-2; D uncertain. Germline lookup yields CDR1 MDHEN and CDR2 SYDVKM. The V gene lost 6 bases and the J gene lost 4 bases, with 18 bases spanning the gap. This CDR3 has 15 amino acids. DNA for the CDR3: TGTGCCAGCAGCTCCGCGGGGAGGCCTCCCTATGGCTACACCTTC. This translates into CASSSAGRPPYGYTF.

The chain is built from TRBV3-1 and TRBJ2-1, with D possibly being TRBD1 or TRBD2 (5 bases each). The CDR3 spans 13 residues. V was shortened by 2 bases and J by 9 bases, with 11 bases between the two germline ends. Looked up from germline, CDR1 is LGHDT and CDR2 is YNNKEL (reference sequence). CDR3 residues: CASSQPPGPEQFF. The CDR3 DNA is TGTGCCAGCAGCCAACCTCCGGGACCTGAGCAGTTCTTC.

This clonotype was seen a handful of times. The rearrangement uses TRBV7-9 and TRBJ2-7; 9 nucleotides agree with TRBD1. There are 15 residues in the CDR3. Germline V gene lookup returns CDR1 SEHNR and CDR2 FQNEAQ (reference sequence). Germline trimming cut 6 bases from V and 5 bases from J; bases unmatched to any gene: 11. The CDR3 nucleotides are TGTGCCAGCAGACAGAGAGGGACAGGGAGTCACGAGCAGTACTTC. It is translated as CASRQRGTGSHEQYF.

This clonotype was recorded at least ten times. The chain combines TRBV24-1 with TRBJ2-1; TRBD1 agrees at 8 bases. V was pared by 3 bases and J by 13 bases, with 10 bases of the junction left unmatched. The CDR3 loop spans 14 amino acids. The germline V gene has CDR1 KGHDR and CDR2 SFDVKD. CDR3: CATSDPNAGTGQFF. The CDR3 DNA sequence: TGTGCCACCAGTGATCCCAATGCCGGGACAGGACAGTTCTTC.

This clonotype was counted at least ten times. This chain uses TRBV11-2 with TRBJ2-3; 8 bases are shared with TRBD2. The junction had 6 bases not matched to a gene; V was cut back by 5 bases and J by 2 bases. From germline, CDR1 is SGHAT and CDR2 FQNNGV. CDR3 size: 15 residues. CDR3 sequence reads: CASSPGLAITDTQYF. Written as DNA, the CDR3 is TGTGCCAGCAGCCCCGGACTAGCTATCACAGATACGCAGTATTTT.

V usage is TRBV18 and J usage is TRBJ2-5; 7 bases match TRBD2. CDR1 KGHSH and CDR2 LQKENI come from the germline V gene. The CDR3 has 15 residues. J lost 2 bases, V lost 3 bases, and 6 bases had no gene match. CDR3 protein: CASSPRRGGQETQYF. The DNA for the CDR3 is TGTGCCAGCTCACCGAGGCGCGGGGGACAAGAGACCCAGTACTTC.

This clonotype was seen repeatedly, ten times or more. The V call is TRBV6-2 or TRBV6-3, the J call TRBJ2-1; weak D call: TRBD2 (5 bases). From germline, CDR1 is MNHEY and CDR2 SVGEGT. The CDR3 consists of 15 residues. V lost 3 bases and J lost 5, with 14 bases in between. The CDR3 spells CASSYSGKNNNEQFF. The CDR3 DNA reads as TGTGCCAGCAGTTATTCCGGGAAGAACAACAATGAGCAGTTCTTC.

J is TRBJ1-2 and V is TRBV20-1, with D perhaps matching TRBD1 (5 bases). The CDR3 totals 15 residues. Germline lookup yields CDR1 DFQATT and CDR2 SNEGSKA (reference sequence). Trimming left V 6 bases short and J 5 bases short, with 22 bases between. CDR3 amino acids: CSARDSPRPKYGYTF. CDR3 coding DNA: TGCAGTGCAAGGGACTCCCCGAGGCCGAAGTATGGCTACACCTTC.

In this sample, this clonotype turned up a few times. In DNA form, the CDR3 reads TGTGCCAGCAGTTATAGCGGGAGCGCGACCCAGTACTTC. It codes for CASSYSGSATQYF. The rearrangement links TRBV12-3 or TRBV12-4 to TRBJ2-5, with 9 positions matching TRBD2. The J segment lost 7 bases and the V segment lost 4 bases, leaving 4 bases of the junction unmatched. CDR3 length equals 13 residues.

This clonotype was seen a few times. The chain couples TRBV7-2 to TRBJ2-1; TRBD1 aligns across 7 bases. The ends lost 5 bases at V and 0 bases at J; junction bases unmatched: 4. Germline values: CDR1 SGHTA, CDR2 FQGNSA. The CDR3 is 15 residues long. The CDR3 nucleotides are TGTGCCAGCAGCAAGGGACAGCTCTCCTACAATGAGCAGTTCTTC. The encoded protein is CASSKGQLSYNEQFF.

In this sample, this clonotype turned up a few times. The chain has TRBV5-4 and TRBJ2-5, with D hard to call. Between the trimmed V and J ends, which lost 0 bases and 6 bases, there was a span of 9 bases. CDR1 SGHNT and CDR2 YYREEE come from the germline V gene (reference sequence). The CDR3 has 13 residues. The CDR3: CASSLEGEKTQYF. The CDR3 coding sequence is TGTGCCAGCAGCTTGGAAGGCGAGAAGACCCAGTACTTC. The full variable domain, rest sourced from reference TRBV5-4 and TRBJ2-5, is ETGVTQSPTHLIKTRGQQVTLRCSSQSGHNTVSWYQQALGQGPQFIFQYYREEENGRGNFPPRFSGLQFPNYSSELNVNALELDDSALYLCASSLEGEKTQYFGPGTRLLVL.

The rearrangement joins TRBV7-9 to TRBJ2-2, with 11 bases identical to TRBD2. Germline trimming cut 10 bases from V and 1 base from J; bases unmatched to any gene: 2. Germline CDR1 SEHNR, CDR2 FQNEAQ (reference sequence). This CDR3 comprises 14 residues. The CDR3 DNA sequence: TGTGCCACTAGCGGGAGGTGGAACACCGGGGAGCTGTTTTTT. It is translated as CATSGRWNTGELFF.

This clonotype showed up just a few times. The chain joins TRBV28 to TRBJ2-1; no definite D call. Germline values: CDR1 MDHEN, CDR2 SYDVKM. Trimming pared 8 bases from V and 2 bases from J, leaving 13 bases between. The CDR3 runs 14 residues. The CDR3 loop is CASQIPTTYNEQFF. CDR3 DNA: TGTGCCAGCCAGATACCTACCACCTACAATGAGCAGTTCTTC.

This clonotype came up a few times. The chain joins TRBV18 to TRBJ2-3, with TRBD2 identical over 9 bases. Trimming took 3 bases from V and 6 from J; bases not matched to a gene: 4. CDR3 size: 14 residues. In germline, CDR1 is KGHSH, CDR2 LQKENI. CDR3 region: CASSPGTSPDTQYF. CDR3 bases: TGTGCCAGCTCACCTGGGACTAGCCCTGATACGCAGTATTTT.

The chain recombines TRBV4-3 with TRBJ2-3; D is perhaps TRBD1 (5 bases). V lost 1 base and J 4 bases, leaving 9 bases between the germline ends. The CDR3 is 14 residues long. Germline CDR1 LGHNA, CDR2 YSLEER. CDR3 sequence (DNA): TGCGCCAGCAGCCAAGTTCAGGGTGCAGATACGCAGTATTTT. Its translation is CASSQVQGADTQYF.

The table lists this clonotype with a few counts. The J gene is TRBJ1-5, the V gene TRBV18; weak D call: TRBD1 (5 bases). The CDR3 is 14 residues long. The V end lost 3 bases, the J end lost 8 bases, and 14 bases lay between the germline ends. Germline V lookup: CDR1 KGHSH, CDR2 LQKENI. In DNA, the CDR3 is TGTGCCAGCTCACCTGGGACGAACGGGGAGCCCCAGCATTTT. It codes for CASSPGTNGEPQHF.

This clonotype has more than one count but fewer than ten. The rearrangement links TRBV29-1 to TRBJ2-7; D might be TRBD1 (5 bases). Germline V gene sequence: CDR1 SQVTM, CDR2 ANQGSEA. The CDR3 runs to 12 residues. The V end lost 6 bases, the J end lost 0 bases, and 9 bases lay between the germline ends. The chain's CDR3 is CSVSDSSYEQYF. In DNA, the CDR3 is TGCAGCGTCAGTGACAGCTCCTACGAGCAGTACTTC.

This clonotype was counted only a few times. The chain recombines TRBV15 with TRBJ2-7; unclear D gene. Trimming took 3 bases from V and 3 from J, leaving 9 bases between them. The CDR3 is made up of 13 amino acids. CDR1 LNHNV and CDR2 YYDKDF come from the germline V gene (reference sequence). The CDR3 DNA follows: TGTGCCACCAGCAGGGAGTGGGGCTACGAGCAGTACTTC. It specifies CATSREWGYEQYF.

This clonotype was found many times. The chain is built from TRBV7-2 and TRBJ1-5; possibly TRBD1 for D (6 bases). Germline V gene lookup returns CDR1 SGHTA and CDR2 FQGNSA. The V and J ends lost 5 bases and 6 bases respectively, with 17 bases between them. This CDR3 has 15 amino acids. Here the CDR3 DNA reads TGTGCCAGCAGCCCTAACAGGGTCGTGGCTCAGCCCCAGCATTTT. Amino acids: CASSPNRVVAQPQHF.

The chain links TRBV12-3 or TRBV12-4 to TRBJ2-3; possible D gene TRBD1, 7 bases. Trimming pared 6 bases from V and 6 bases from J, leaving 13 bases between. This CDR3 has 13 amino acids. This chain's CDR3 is CASREGASDTQYF. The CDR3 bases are TGTGCCAGCAGGGAGGGGGCATCCGATACGCAGTATTTT.

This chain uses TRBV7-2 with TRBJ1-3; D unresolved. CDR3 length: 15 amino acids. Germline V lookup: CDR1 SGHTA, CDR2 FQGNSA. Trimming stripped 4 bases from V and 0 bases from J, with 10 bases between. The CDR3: CASSSQPASGNTIYF. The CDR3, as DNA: TGTGCCAGCAGCTCTCAGCCAGCCTCTGGAAACACCATATATTTT. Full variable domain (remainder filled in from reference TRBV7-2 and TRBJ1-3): GAGVSQSPSNKVTEKGKDVELRCDPISGHTALYWYRQSLGQGLEFLIYFQGNSAPDKSGLPSDRFSAERTGGSVSTLTIQRTQQEDSAVYLCASSSQPASGNTIYFGEGSWLTVV.

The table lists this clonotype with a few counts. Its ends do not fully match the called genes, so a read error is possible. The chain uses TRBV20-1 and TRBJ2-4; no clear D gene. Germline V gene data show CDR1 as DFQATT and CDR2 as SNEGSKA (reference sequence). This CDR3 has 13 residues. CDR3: CSARDIAKNIQYF. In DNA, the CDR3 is TGCAGTGCTCGAGACATAGCCAAAAACATTCAGTACTTC.

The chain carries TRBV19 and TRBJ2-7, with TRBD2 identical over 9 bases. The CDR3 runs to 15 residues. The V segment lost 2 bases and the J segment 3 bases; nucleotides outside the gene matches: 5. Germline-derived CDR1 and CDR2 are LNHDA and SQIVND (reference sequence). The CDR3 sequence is CASSISLAGFYEQYF. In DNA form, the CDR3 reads TGTGCCAGTAGTATAAGCCTAGCGGGGTTCTACGAGCAGTACTTC.

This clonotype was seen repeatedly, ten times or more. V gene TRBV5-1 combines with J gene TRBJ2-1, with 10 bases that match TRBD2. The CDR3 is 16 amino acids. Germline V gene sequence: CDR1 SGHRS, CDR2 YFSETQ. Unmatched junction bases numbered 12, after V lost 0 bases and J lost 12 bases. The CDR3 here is CASSLGMSGRAGVQFF. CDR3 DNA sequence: TGCGCCAGCAGCTTGGGGATGAGCGGGAGGGCCGGGGTGCAGTTCTTC.

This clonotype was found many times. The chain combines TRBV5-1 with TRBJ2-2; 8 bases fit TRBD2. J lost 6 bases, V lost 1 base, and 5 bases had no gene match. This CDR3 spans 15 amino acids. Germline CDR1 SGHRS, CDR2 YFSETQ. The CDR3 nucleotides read TGCGCCAGCAGCTTGTCCCTAGCGGGCGCCGGGGAGCTGTTTTTT. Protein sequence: CASSLSLAGAGELFF.

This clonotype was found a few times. CDR3 DNA sequence: TGTGCCAGCAGTTACAATTCGGGCGGGAGCTCCTACAATGAGCAGTTCTTC. It specifies CASSYNSGGSSYNEQFF. The chain recombines TRBV6-2 or TRBV6-3 with TRBJ2-1, with 7 nucleotides matching TRBD2. V gave up 2 bases and J gave up 0 bases; unmatched junction bases: 7. CDR1 MNHEY and CDR2 SVGEGT come from the germline V gene. The CDR3 sequence is 17 residues long.

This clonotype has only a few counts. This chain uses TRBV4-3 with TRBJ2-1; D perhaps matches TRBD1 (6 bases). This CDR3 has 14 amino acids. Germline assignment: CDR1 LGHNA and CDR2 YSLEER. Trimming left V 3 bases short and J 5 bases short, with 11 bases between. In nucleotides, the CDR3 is TGCGCCAGCAGCCATCCCGGACAGCACAATGAGCAGTTCTTC. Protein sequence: CASSHPGQHNEQFF.

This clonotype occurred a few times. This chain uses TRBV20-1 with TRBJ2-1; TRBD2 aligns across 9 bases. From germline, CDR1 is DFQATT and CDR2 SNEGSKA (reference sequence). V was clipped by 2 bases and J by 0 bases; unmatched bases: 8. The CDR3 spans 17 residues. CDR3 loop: CSARRAGGLSSYNEQFF. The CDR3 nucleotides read TGCAGTGCTAGACGAGCGGGAGGCCTCAGCTCCTACAATGAGCAGTTCTTC.